This T cell receptor (beta chain) was captured in a study of post-analysis software for immune sequencing data. Study-wide results and limits: Patients had higher frequencies than controls of roughly 5 TRBV segments, including TRBV5-6, TRBV5-1 and TRBV20-1.

On this clonotype itself: Antigen unknown.

Each TCR beta cDNA library carried unique molecular identifiers. MiXCR, run by TCRdb on the PCR reads, gives a single entry per CDR3 protein. The table lists 800,000 to 950,000 distinct CDR3 sequences, around 50% of them singletons, with around 4.5% in the top ten. CDR3 size: 17 residues. From germline, CDR1 is SQVTM and CDR2 ANQGSEA. The V and J ends lost 1 base and 1 base, in that order; junction bases with no gene match: 8. This TCR was sampled from a girl between 10 and 17 years old with multiple sclerosis. The sequenced sample consisted of blood. The J gene is TRBJ2-7, the V gene TRBV29-1, with 12 bases matching TRBD2. CDR3 bases: TGCAGCGTTGAAGTGCGGACTAGCGGGAAGGCTTCCTACGAGCAGTACTTC. Translated: CSVEVRTSGKASYEQYF.